Detailed here is one TCR beta chain. As yet, its antigen is unknown. This sample is drawn from a study of Tregs in tolerant kidney transplant recipients. Study outcomes and limitations: Validation in larger populations is needed because few patients were studied. Nucleotide sequences could not be compared across some patients' samples due to primer changes.

Unstimulated Tregs (CD4+CD25+CD127-) and CD4+CD25- non-Tregs were sorted from PBMCs. This CDR3 comprises 17 residues. Germline V gives CDR1 LNHDA, CDR2 SQIVND (reference sequence). V lost 6 bases and J lost 7; bases outside the gene matches: 13. Assay used: immunoSEQ multiplex PCR; TCRdb lists only in-frame clones, some missing. Here the sample spans some 66,000 clones, about nine tenths being singletons. The specimen comprised CD8+ T cells from blood, sampled before the transplant. The clonotype originates from a human donor who received a combined kidney and bone marrow transplant. The rearrangement uses TRBV19 and TRBJ2-5, with 14 bases matching TRBD2. CDR3 loop: CASRPGTSGGGKGTQYF. The CDR3, as DNA: TGTGCCAGTAGACCCGGGACTAGCGGGGGTGGCAAAGGGACCCAGTACTTC.